Below, one T cell receptor (beta chain) is given with its context. There is no known antigen for this receptor. No base quality values were provided; no much bigger clone lies one nucleotide off. Looking up the germline V gene (reference sequence) yields CDR1 WNHNN and CDR2 SYGVQD. From the cysteine through the phenylalanine, the CDR3 covers 13 amino acids. Only the CDR3 region is kept as DNA, spanning 39 bases read in frame from base 1. V and J are trimmed by 5 bases and 10 bases, and the gene matches miss 8 bases of the junction. This entry belongs to a study of blood T cell repertoires in COVID-19 (TCRdb year 2020). Regarding the complete study: Collaborator samples came from the United States, Italy and Spain and covered acute and convalescent phases of COVID-19. The prospective study material was composed of cDNA or gDNA derived from T cells, B-cell-depleted T cells, or PBMCs. Subjects who had been exposed to COVID-19, were actively infected with it, or had recovered from it provided the deeply sampled blood TCRbeta repertoires that made up the dataset. A freely available public database, intended as a resource for researchers studying the immune response to SARS-CoV-2, is where the repertoires were released. The samples were drawn from the first 160 participants of the ongoing ImmuneRACE study and from more than 1,000 subjects provided by 6 global collaborators. Nearly every sample came with metadata listing a de-identified subject ID, COVID-19 status, age in years and sex. Where available, HLA class I and class II types were obtained from metadata supplied by the sample provider rather than from assay-based typing.

The paper as a whole reports these results and caveats: How much clinical and demographic metadata was included differed by source and by participant, and the metadata was provided uncurated.

A second Seattle source provided samples from volunteer blood donors who had recovered from COVID-19. The collaborating institutions used their own protocols to collect whole blood in K2EDTA tubes. For TCRbeta analysis, collaborators shipped samples as frozen whole blood, isolated PBMCs, or DNA extracted from either of those sample types. TCRbeta CDR3 regions were amplified from genomic DNA by means of the immunoSEQ Assay, a bias-controlled multiplex PCR. On the authors' methods: The number of nucleated cells in each sample was estimated by amplification of reference gene primers within the assay. To quantify the absolute abundance of each unique TCRbeta CDR3 rearrangement, sequence reads were collapsed and filtered. For each sample, productive Simpson clonality was calculated by taking the square root of Simpson's diversity index across productive rearrangements. Imported from immuneACCESS, the table was reduced by TCRdb to in-frame sequences with V and J called. These copies leave out some clones; in studies compared against another copy, an unresolved V gene accounts for under half, and the cause of the remainder is not known. V, J and clone size reflect that table, while D and trimming were determined from the DNA. Here the sample has approximately 240,000 clones; 70% to 90% occur a single time. Approximately 12% of the sample goes to the ten largest clones.

Sequencing used peripheral blood. Here the chain combines TRBV10-1 and TRBJ2-1, with 7 bases in between that match TRBD2. The source of this sequence is a woman aged 18-29 years who had recovered from COVID-19. This receptor has the CDR3 CASSLGLDYEQFF. The bases are TGCGCCAGCAGTTTAGGACTAGATTACGAGCAGTTCTTC.